The rows below give T cell receptor beta chains drawn from one sample of a study of blood T cell repertoires in COVID-19. Assay: immunoSEQ multiplex PCR; the TCRdb copy retains only in-frame clones and omits some. The repertoire holds around 300,000 clones, with roughly 90% as singletons. Sequencing was carried out using peripheral blood. These receptors were collected from a woman aged 40 to 50 with COVID-19, enrolled during active disease. Each CDR3 is given with its conserved first and last residue. D genes are given only for firm matches. The size entry is marked missing in some rows and otherwise reads once, few, many or a size class.

>-|-|TRBV19|TRBJ1-6
CASRMTASSYNSPLHF
TGTGCCAGTAGAATGACAGCCAGCTCCTATAATTCACCCCTCCACTTT
>TRBD1|-|TRBV3-1/TRBV3-2|TRBJ1-1
CATPRTGGVTEAFF
TGTGCCACCCCCCGGACAGGGGGCGTCACTGAAGCTTTCTTT
>TRBD1|-|TRBV5-4|TRBJ1-1
CASRFDRGPTEAFF
TGTGCCAGCAGATTTGACAGGGGGCCGACTGAAGCTTTCTTT
>-|-|TRBV27|TRBJ1-5
CASSLWGGSQGNQPQHF
TGTGCCAGCAGTTTATGGGGGGGGAGCCAAGGCAATCAGCCCCAGCATTTT
>-|-|TRBV7-8|TRBJ2-3
CASSLGVSGGDTQYF
TGTGCCAGCAGCTTAGGGGTTAGCGGTGGGGATACGCAGTATTTT
>-|-|TRBV11-2|TRBJ2-1
CASSLVGDEQFF
TGTGCCAGCAGCTTAGTTGGAGATGAGCAGTTCTTC
>-|-|TRBV28|TRBJ2-7
CASRSLAGLSYEQYF
TGTGCCAGCAGATCCCTGGCAGGGCTCTCCTACGAGCAGTACTTC
>-|-|TRBV10-3|TRBJ1-1
CAISVQGNTEAFF
TGTGCCATCAGTGTACAGGGTAACACTGAAGCTTTCTTT
>-|-|TRBV6-2/TRBV6-3|TRBJ1-5
CASSFSGVVLQPQHF
TGTGCCAGCAGTTTTTCAGGGGTGGTTTTGCAGCCCCAGCATTTT
>TRBD1|-|TRBV30|TRBJ2-7
CAWSPPLGTGTHYEQYF
TGTGCCTGGAGTCCCCCCCTCGGGACAGGGACGCATTACGAGCAGTACTTC
>-|-|TRBV7-2|TRBJ2-3
CASSLVIDTQYF
TGTGCCAGCAGCTTAGTTATAGATACGCAGTATTTT
>TRBD1|-|TRBV27|TRBJ2-7
CATTTHGTGSYEQYF
TGTGCCACCACAACACATGGGACAGGGAGCTACGAGCAGTACTTC
>-|once|TRBV5-8|TRBJ2-1
CASSLEENEQFF
TGTGCCAGCAGCTTGGAGGAGAATGAGCAGTTCTTC
>TRBD2|-|TRBV28|TRBJ2-7
CASSLWTSGSSYEQYF
TGTGCCAGCAGTTTATGGACTAGCGGGAGCTCCTACGAGCAGTACTTC
>-|-|TRBV27|TRBJ2-7
CASGLGQHYEQYF
TGTGCCAGCGGGCTAGGACAGCACTACGAGCAGTACTTC